This TCR beta chain is drawn from a study of T cells in tuberculosis. The overall study: The T cells targeted glucose monomycolate, a mycobacterial lipid, via CD1B. Overall study findings and caveats: GEM motif frequencies gave about 70% accuracy; the GMM repertoire gave roughly 90%.

Repertoires were generated with immunoSEQ multiplex PCR, while TCRdb's copy carries only in-frame clones and drops some. The sample has about 36,000 clones; 93% are singletons. With regard to this clone: What it binds is unknown.

This TCR was sampled from a donor aged 10 to 29 with latent tuberculosis or without tuberculosis infection. Sequencing was done on a sample of PBMCs.

The DNA of the CDR3 is TGTGCCACCAGCAGAGCGAACAGGGGGTGGACTGAAGCTTTCTTT. Its translation is CATSRANRGWTEAFF. The chain joins TRBV15 to TRBJ1-1, with 8 nucleotides matching TRBD1. CDR3 size: 15 residues. Germline loops: CDR1 LNHNV, CDR2 YYDKDF (reference sequence). J lost 5 bases, V lost 1 base, and 6 bases had no gene match.